The subject of this entry is one T cell receptor (beta chain). These data come from a study of technical replicates of blood from four donors. Profiled with immunoSEQ multiplex PCR; TCRdb holds only in-frame clones, not every one. In the table there are over 75,000 clones, approximately 97% of which are singletons. The CDR3 runs 17 residues. CDR1 and CDR2 from the germline V gene are LGHNT and FRNRAP. Trimming at V came to 6 bases and at J to 7 bases, leaving 10 bases not matched to a gene. The chain joins TRBV12-5 to TRBJ2-1; TRBD2 agrees at 15 bases. The clonotype was recovered from a human donor in good health. The sequenced sample was T cells isolated from PBMCs. CDR3 nucleotide sequence: TGTGCTAGTGGGCGGAGTGGGGGACTAGCGGGAGGAAATGAGCAGTTCTTC. Its protein product is CASGRSGGLAGGNEQFF.